Following are 26 T cell receptor beta chains from one sample sequenced in a study of T-cell reconstitution after alpha-beta-depleted transplantation in children (dated by TCRdb to 2015 to 2016). The library came from PCR. Sequencing relied on an Illumina HiSeq 2500. Molecular barcoding was employed in the preparation of TCR libraries, with unique molecular identifiers being used to normalize TCRbeta repertoire quantification. In-frame beta chains were kept once TCRdb had trimmed the public reads at Q25 with fastp and called clones with MiXCR. Here each entry gathers all rows of one CDR3 protein and keeps the most common genes and DNA. This sample holds just under 550,000 distinct CDR3 sequences; around 17% were observed only once. Jointly, the top ten make up more than 2.5% of the sample. The sequenced sample was PBMCs from the stem cell graft donor, obtained from the stem cell graft. These receptors were collected from a human donor who donated a stem cell graft to a child with acute lymphoblastic leukemia.

This clonotype was detected only a few times. The chain has TRBV7-9 and TRBJ2-2; D is ambiguous. CDR1 SEHNR and CDR2 FQNEAQ come from the germline V gene (reference sequence). The CDR3 runs 12 residues. V lost 6 bases and J 3 bases, leaving 5 bases between the germline ends. CDR3 loop: CASRRDTGELFF. CDR3 bases: TGTGCCAGCAGAAGGGACACCGGGGAGCTGTTTTTT.

The chain links TRBV12-5 to TRBJ2-7; D gene ambiguous. Trimming shortened V by 6 bases and J by 2 bases, and 11 bases separated the two germline ends. The CDR3 contains 13 residues. Germline V gives CDR1 LGHNT, CDR2 FRNRAP. The chain's CDR3 is CASGRAEPYEQYF. In DNA, the CDR3 is TGTGCTAGTGGCCGGGCGGAACCCTACGAGCAGTACTTC.

V and J are TRBV27 and TRBJ1-2; D possibly corresponds to TRBD1 (5 bases). The V gene lost 7 bases and the J gene lost 0 bases, with 12 bases spanning the gap. CDR1 and CDR2 from the germline V gene are MNHEY and SMNVEV (reference sequence). The CDR3 totals 14 residues. CDR3 sequence (DNA): TGTGCCAGCAAGGGGTCAGCAACTAACTATGGCTACACCTTC. This translates into CASKGSATNYGYTF.

This clonotype has a handful of counts. The chain is built from TRBV7-9 and TRBJ1-2; no firm D call. This CDR3 is 15 amino acids long. The V end lost 3 bases, the J end lost 1 base, and 12 bases lay between the germline ends. Germline CDR1 reads SEHNR; CDR2 reads FQNEAQ (reference sequence). The CDR3 coding sequence is TGTGCCAGCAGCTTGTCTGGGTCCCATAACTATGGCTACACCTTC. This translates into CASSLSGSHNYGYTF.

This clonotype was seen only a few times. V gene TRBV9 combines with J gene TRBJ2-4; D is uncertain. This CDR3 comprises 15 residues. V lost 0 bases and J 3 bases, leaving 10 bases between the germline ends. Germline V gene data show CDR1 as SGDLS and CDR2 as YYNGEE. CDR3 amino acids: CASSVGGLGKNIQYF. As DNA, the CDR3 is TGTGCCAGCAGCGTAGGGGGATTAGGCAAAAACATTCAGTACTTC.

The rearrangement joins TRBV9 to TRBJ2-7; TRBD2 matches at 13 bases. V dropped 3 bases and J dropped 5; count of bases not matched to a gene: 14. The germline V gene encodes CDR1 SGDLS and CDR2 YYNGEE. This CDR3 contains 18 residues. The CDR3 is CASSGPPGGTSGNHEQYF. DNA for the CDR3: TGTGCCAGCAGCGGCCCCCCGGGGGGGACTAGCGGGAACCACGAGCAGTACTTC.

This clonotype was detected only a few times. This chain joins TRBV6-5 and TRBJ2-5; D may correspond to TRBD1 or TRBD2 (5 bases each). The V end lost 2 bases, the J end lost 0 bases, and 7 bases lay between the germline ends. The germline V gene has CDR1 MNHEY and CDR2 SVGAGI. CDR3 length equals 14 residues. In DNA form, the CDR3 reads TGTGCCAGCAGTTACCTGGGGGACCAAGAGACCCAGTACTTC. It specifies CASSYLGDQETQYF.

This clonotype was found a few times. This sequence joins TRBV14 and TRBJ1-4; D gene uncertain. The CDR3 is 14 amino acids. The germline V gene has CDR1 SGHDN and CDR2 FVKESK. Trimming removed 4 bases from V and 7 bases from J, with 13 bases in between. The CDR3 sequence is CASSPAPGVEKLFF. For the CDR3, the DNA is TGTGCCAGCAGCCCGGCACCCGGGGTTGAAAAACTGTTTTTT.

V and J are TRBV14 and TRBJ2-1; 9 bases agree with TRBD2. Germline V CDR1 and CDR2: SGHDN, FVKESK. V shed 2 bases and J 0 bases; nucleotides not matched to a gene: 2. The length of the CDR3 is 16 residues. Here the CDR3 reads CASSQLAGSSYNEQFF. CDR3 coding DNA: TGTGCCAGCAGCCAACTAGCGGGGAGCTCCTACAATGAGCAGTTCTTC.

This clonotype showed up just a few times. V is TRBV29-1 and J is TRBJ2-6; D not resolved. The V gene lost 5 bases and the J gene lost 2 bases, with 7 bases spanning the gap. Germline V gene sequence: CDR1 SQVTM, CDR2 ANQGSEA. The CDR3 runs to 13 residues. The chain's CDR3 is CSVWRAGANVLTF. CDR3 nucleotide sequence: TGCAGCGTTTGGCGTGCTGGGGCCAACGTCCTGACTTTC. The variable domain in full, completed from reference TRBV29-1 and TRBJ2-6, reads SAVISQKPSRDICQRGTSLTIQCQVDSQVTMMFWYRQQPGQSLTLIATANQGSEATYESGFVIDKFPISRPNLTFSTLTVSNMSPEDSSIYLCSVWRAGANVLTFGAGSRLTVL.

This clonotype was counted only a few times. J is TRBJ2-1 and V is TRBV20-1; a weak D match, TRBD2 (6 bases). Germline lookup yields CDR1 DFQATT and CDR2 SNEGSKA (reference sequence). V lost 5 bases, J lost 0 bases, and 11 bases lay in between. The CDR3 is 14 residues long. CDR3: CSARSGSSYNEQFF. The CDR3 nucleotides read TGCAGTGCTCGTAGCGGCAGCTCCTACAATGAGCAGTTCTTC.

This clonotype was counted a few times. This rearrangement joins TRBV7-2 to TRBJ2-5; 11 nucleotides line up with TRBD2. V shed 1 base and J 5 bases; nucleotides not matched to a gene: 9. The CDR3 runs to 17 residues. Germline V gives CDR1 SGHTA, CDR2 FQGNSA. In nucleotides, the CDR3 is TGTGCCAGCAGCTTAGGGCGACTAGCGGGACGGTGGGAGACCCAGTACTTC. Encoded protein: CASSLGRLAGRWETQYF.

The sample holds a few counts of this clonotype. V usage is TRBV27 and J usage is TRBJ2-7, with a weak D call TRBD1 (5 bases). CDR3 length equals 14 residues. The V end lost 5 bases, the J end lost 5 bases, and 16 bases lay between the germline ends. Germline loops: CDR1 MNHEY, CDR2 SMNVEV (reference sequence). CDR3 amino acids: CASSKGRSLNEQYF. The DNA for the CDR3 is TGTGCCAGCAGTAAGGGGCGGTCCCTCAACGAGCAGTACTTC.

V is TRBV3-1 and J is TRBJ2-1, with 14 bases identical to TRBD2. CDR1 is LGHDT and CDR2 is YNNKEL in the germline V gene (reference sequence). The CDR3 extends over 19 amino acids. This CDR3 reads CACWLSWTSGRLSYNEQFF. CDR3 nucleotides: TGTGCATGCTGGTTGAGTTGGACTAGCGGGAGGTTAAGTTACAATGAGCAGTTCTTC.

The chain couples TRBV18 to TRBJ1-1; D is unresolved. The CDR3 consists of 13 residues. The germline gives CDR1 KGHSH, CDR2 LQKENI. V was pared by 6 bases and J by 4 bases, with 12 bases between. The CDR3 is CASSILKITEAFF. The CDR3 nucleotides are TGTGCCAGCTCTATACTCAAGATCACTGAAGCTTTCTTT.

This clonotype was recorded a few times. The rearrangement joins TRBV5-1 to TRBJ1-1; D gene unclear. V was pared by 0 bases and J by 0 bases, with 12 bases between. The CDR3 is 16 amino acids. Germline V gives CDR1 SGHRS, CDR2 YFSETQ. This CDR3 reads CASSLVHANMNTEAFF. DNA for the CDR3: TGCGCCAGCAGCTTGGTCCACGCGAACATGAACACTGAAGCTTTCTTT.

The rearrangement links TRBV3-1 to TRBJ2-1; the D is unclear. Germline V gene data show CDR1 as LGHDT and CDR2 as YNNKEL (reference sequence). Trimming removed 0 bases from V and 8 bases from J, with 17 bases in between. The CDR3 is made up of 16 amino acids. CDR3 region: CASSQDLAPSPYEQFF. CDR3 in DNA: TGTGCCAGCAGCCAAGATCTCGCTCCTTCCCCTTATGAGCAGTTCTTC.

This clonotype was detected only a few times. The gene calls are TRBV9 and TRBJ2-5; 12 nucleotides line up with TRBD2. After removal of 2 bases from V and 7 bases from J, the junction contained 9 bases not matched to a gene. The CDR3 loop spans 16 amino acids. Germline loops: CDR1 SGDLS, CDR2 YYNGEE. CDR3 in DNA: TGTGCCAGCAGCGTTAGGACTAGCGGGATTGGAGGGACCCAGTACTTC. Its protein product is CASSVRTSGIGGTQYF.

The chain carries TRBV12-3 or TRBV12-4 and TRBJ1-1, with D unclear. This CDR3 is 15 amino acids long. Trimming pared 5 bases from V and 0 bases from J, leaving 13 bases between. CDR3 sequence (DNA): TGTGCCAGCAGTCCGACCCAAGGCCTGAACACTGAAGCTTTCTTT. Residues: CASSPTQGLNTEAFF.

The table lists this clonotype with a few counts. The rearrangement joins TRBV12-3 or TRBV12-4 to TRBJ1-6; TRBD1 matches 8 bases. The V gene end was trimmed by 7 bases and the J gene end by 7 bases; junction bases not matched to a gene: 9. This CDR3 region has 15 residues. DNA for the CDR3: TGTGCCAGCACCTTCACGGACAGGGAGAATTCACCCCTCCACTTT. It is translated as CASTFTDRENSPLHF.

This clonotype has a handful of counts. This chain joins TRBV11-1 and TRBJ2-7, with D unresolved. The CDR3 contains 19 residues. CDR1 is SGHAT, CDR2 FQDESV, per germline (reference sequence). Trimming shortened V by 5 bases and J by 0 bases, and 26 bases separated the two germline ends. CDR3 protein: CASSPAPQSRYQSSYEQYF. In DNA, the CDR3 is TGTGCCAGCAGCCCCGCCCCGCAGTCCAGATACCAAAGCTCCTACGAGCAGTACTTC.

The chain employs TRBV20-1 and TRBJ2-7; 7 bases are shared with TRBD1. CDR3 length: 14 amino acids. Germline trimming cut 3 bases from V and 0 bases from J; bases unmatched to any gene: 5. Per germline, CDR1 DFQATT and CDR2 SNEGSKA (reference sequence). CDR3 in DNA: TGCAGTGCTAGGCCGGGACAGAGCTCCTACGAGCAGTACTTC. Translation gives CSARPGQSSYEQYF.

The chain carries TRBV5-1 and TRBJ2-5, with 9 bases aligning to TRBD2. This CDR3 is 17 amino acids long. The trim removed 0 bases at V and 3 bases at J, leaving 9 bases unmatched. Germline values: CDR1 SGHRS, CDR2 YFSETQ. As DNA, the CDR3 is TGCGCCAGCAGCTTGGGGCTCTTAGCGGGAGTAGAAGAGACCCAGTACTTC. Its translation is CASSLGLLAGVEETQYF.

This clonotype turned up a few times. This rearrangement joins TRBV20-1 to TRBJ2-7, with TRBD1 matching over 11 bases. CDR1 DFQATT and CDR2 SNEGSKA come from the germline V gene (reference sequence). V shed 5 bases, J shed 3 bases, and the junction held 3 bases outside the gene matches. This CDR3 comprises 13 residues. The CDR3 DNA reads as TGCAGTGCTCCCGGGACAGGGGGCTACGAGCAGTACTTC. Protein sequence: CSAPGTGGYEQYF.

This chain links TRBV11-1 with TRBJ2-1; 9 nucleotides line up with TRBD1. This CDR3 has 16 residues. The V gene end was trimmed by 5 bases and the J gene end by 0 bases; junction bases not matched to a gene: 5. The germline V gene encodes CDR1 SGHAT and CDR2 FQDESV (reference sequence). CDR3 DNA: TGTGCCAGCAGCAAACCGGGACAGGGCTCCTACAATGAGCAGTTCTTC. Translation: CASSKPGQGSYNEQFF. The variable domain in full, with the rest retrieved from reference TRBV11-1 and TRBJ2-1, is EAEVAQSPRYKITEKSQAVAFWCDPISGHATLYWYRQILGQGPELLVQFQDESVVDDSQLPKDRFSAERLKGVDSTLKIQPAELGDSAMYLCASSKPGQGSYNEQFFGPGTRLTVL.

There are many counts of this clonotype. The rearrangement uses TRBV29-1 and TRBJ2-7; D is uncertain. V lost 7 bases and J lost 2, with 12 bases in between. Germline assignment: CDR1 SQVTM and CDR2 ANQGSEA. The CDR3 extends over 12 amino acids. The CDR3 bases are TGCAGCGCCGCCGTTCCCCCCTACGAGCAGTACTTC. Amino acid sequence: CSAAVPPYEQYF.